This is a list of T cell receptor beta chains from one sample in a study of cytomegalovirus exposure and HLA in healthy donors. Sequenced by immunoSEQ multiplex PCR; TCRdb stores in-frame clones only, minus some. Among 95,000 to 120,000 clones, 82% were seen once, and the ten largest hold 2.5%. The sample taken for sequencing was PBMCs. These receptors were taken from a woman aged 18 to 35 in good health and CMV-seronegative. Each CDR3 is given with its conserved first and last residue. Each record gives: J gene, V gene, CDR3 protein.

j_gene: TRBJ1-5
v_gene: TRBV7-2
CDR3aa: CASSFSGGSNQPQHF

j_gene: TRBJ1-2
v_gene: TRBV5-5
CDR3aa: CASSLFGQGSGYTF

j_gene: TRBJ2-1
v_gene: TRBV7-8
CDR3aa: CASSLEVRRDRTYNEQFF

j_gene: TRBJ2-1
v_gene: TRBV29-1
CDR3aa: CSSRRENEQFF

j_gene: TRBJ2-5
v_gene: TRBV19
CDR3aa: CASNKQGTGETQYF

j_gene: TRBJ2-7
v_gene: TRBV7-2
CDR3aa: CASSSVDRGPYEQYF

j_gene: TRBJ1-5
v_gene: TRBV5-4
CDR3aa: CASSFTGAGNQPQHF

j_gene: TRBJ1-1
v_gene: TRBV9
CDR3aa: CASSGGTGWNTEAFF

j_gene: TRBJ1-4
v_gene: TRBV4-3
CDR3aa: CASSQGARGLFF

j_gene: TRBJ1-6
v_gene: TRBV10-3
CDR3aa: CAIRDGGNSPLHF

j_gene: TRBJ1-2
v_gene: TRBV9
CDR3aa: CASSVDNGGPYGYTF

j_gene: TRBJ1-1
v_gene: TRBV19
CDR3aa: CASSIRGEAFF

j_gene: TRBJ2-7
v_gene: TRBV19
CDR3aa: CASSPPGHNYEQYF

j_gene: TRBJ2-3
v_gene: TRBV28
CDR3aa: CASSLQGVVSTDTQYF

j_gene: TRBJ2-7
v_gene: TRBV4-1
CDR3aa: CASSPVASGTGYEQYF

j_gene: TRBJ1-6
v_gene: TRBV19
CDR3aa: CASSSRTGFSSPLHF

j_gene: TRBJ2-1
v_gene: TRBV12-5
CDR3aa: CASGFGEATYNEQFF

j_gene: TRBJ1-1
v_gene: TRBV5-4
CDR3aa: CASSRRQTEAFF

j_gene: TRBJ1-6
v_gene: TRBV5-4
CDR3aa: CASSSLDREGNSPLHF

j_gene: TRBJ1-5
v_gene: TRBV7-8
CDR3aa: CASSWGGGNQPQHF

j_gene: TRBJ1-6
v_gene: TRBV19
CDR3aa: CASSVGTDNSPLHF

j_gene: TRBJ1-1
v_gene: TRBV30
CDR3aa: CAWALQGSTEAFF

j_gene: TRBJ2-7
v_gene: TRBV19
CDR3aa: CASSIGGTSGLLYEQYF

j_gene: TRBJ1-4
v_gene: TRBV27
CDR3aa: CASAGQGGEKLFF

j_gene: TRBJ2-3
v_gene: TRBV29-1
CDR3aa: CSVADGGETDTQYF